What follows are 3 T cell receptor beta chains derived from one specimen sequenced in a study of CD8+ T cells in alopecia areata. RNA extraction and reverse transcription yielded cDNA as sequencing template. Clones were sequenced by immunoSEQ multiplex PCR, and TCRdb holds only the in-frame ones, with some missing. There are some 150,000 clones in the sample; more than 85% occur only once, and about 13% lies in the top ten. The treatment here: oral pan-JAK inhibitor, 5-10 mg twice daily. Sequences were derived from CD8+ T cells sorted from blood, sampled at week 4, from a patient treated with tofacitinib. These receptors came from a human donor with alopecia areata.

The chain links TRBV12-5 to TRBJ2-1; D is unresolved. Germline CDR1 is LGHNT and CDR2 is FRNRAP. Trimming took off 5 bases at V and 12 bases at J, with 20 bases between the two ends. The CDR3 has 14 residues. This CDR3 reads CASGDGYRSLMQFF. The CDR3 DNA sequence: TGTGCTAGTGGTGATGGATATAGAAGCCTGATGCAGTTCTTC.

V and J are TRBV27 and TRBJ1-1; TRBD1 matches 10 bases. The CDR3 sequence is 14 residues long. Germline values: CDR1 MNHEY, CDR2 SMNVEV (reference sequence). Germline trimming cut 6 bases from V and 5 bases from J; bases unmatched to any gene: 6. DNA for the CDR3: TGTGCCAGCAGCCCCGGGACAGGGGTGACTGAAGCTTTCTTT. Its translation: CASSPGTGVTEAFF.

The rearrangement links TRBV30 to TRBJ2-2; D call uncertain. Trimming shortened V by 0 bases and J by 2 bases, and 10 bases separated the two germline ends. The CDR3 contains 15 residues. The V gene's germline CDR1 is GTSNPN and CDR2 SVGIG (reference sequence). This chain's CDR3 is CAWSVGGGNTGELFF. Here the CDR3 DNA reads TGTGCCTGGAGTGTAGGTGGCGGAAACACCGGGGAGCTGTTTTTT. The full variable domain, in which reference TRBV30 and TRBJ2-2 provide the parts outside the CDR3, is SQTIHQWPATLVQPVGSPLSLECTVEGTSNPNLYWYRQAAGRGLQLLFYSVGIGQISSEVPQNLSASRPQDRQFILSSKKLLLSDSGFYLCAWSVGGGNTGELFFGEGSRLTVL.